Listed here are 27 T cell receptor beta chains from one sample, sequenced in a study of T cells expressing NK-cell markers. TCRdb reprocessed the 5' RACE reads and reports one entry per CDR3 protein, with no DNA. In all, the sample yields about 550,000 distinct CDR3 sequences. The sequenced sample was blood T cells: a sorted CD56 or NKG2C T cell subset, CD4+ or CD8+ T cells, or bulk PBMC T cells (not recorded which). These receptors all come from a man between 18 and 29 years old in good health.

The gene calls are TRBV7-6 and TRBJ2-1; TCRdb gives TRBD2 as the D gene, but with no DNA this cannot be confirmed. The CDR3 runs to 13 residues. The germline V gene has CDR1 SGHVS and CDR2 FNYEAQ. CDR3 residues: CASSLGAGAEQFF.

V usage is TRBV10-3 and J usage is TRBJ2-3; with no DNA, the TCRdb D assignment of TRBD2 cannot be verified. The V gene's germline CDR1 is ENHRY and CDR2 SYGVKD. This CDR3 spans 15 amino acids. CDR3 sequence reads: CAISVPTSPTDTQYF.

The V call is TRBV5-6, the J call TRBJ1-1; the TRBD1 assignment by TCRdb is unverifiable without DNA. CDR1 is SGHDT, CDR2 YYEEEE, per germline. The CDR3 spans 15 residues. CDR3 sequence reads: CASSLIGGRGTEAFF.

The chain is built from TRBV7-2 and TRBJ2-1. Germline values: CDR1 SGHTA, CDR2 FQGNSA. The CDR3 is 12 residues long. The CDR3 loop reads CASGRVRNEQFF. Full variable domain (missing parts from reference TRBV7-2 and TRBJ2-1): GAGVSQSPSNKVTEKGKDVELRCDPISGHTALYWYRQSLGQGLEFLIYFQGNSAPDKSGLPSDRFSAERTGGSVSTLTIQRTQQEDSAVYLCASGRVRNEQFFGPGTRLTVL.

The chain combines TRBV29-1 with TRBJ2-5; TCRdb's D call of TRBD1 is untestable without DNA. The CDR3 consists of 13 residues. Germline V gene data show CDR1 as SQVTM and CDR2 as ANQGSEA. The CDR3 loop reads CSGSEGGAETQYF.

The rearrangement uses TRBV4-3 and TRBJ2-5; no DNA is available, so the TRBD2 call from TCRdb remains unchecked. The CDR3 has 16 amino acids. Looked up from germline, CDR1 is LGHNA and CDR2 is YSLEER. CDR3 protein: CASSQGSAGLQETQYF.

The rearrangement joins TRBV20-1 to TRBJ2-7; the TCRdb D gene call, TRBD2, has no DNA to confirm it. The CDR3 runs to 15 residues. Per the germline V gene, CDR1 is DFQATT and CDR2 is SNEGSKA (reference sequence). The CDR3: CSASYGLATTYEQYF.

V usage is TRBV3-1 and J usage is TRBJ2-4. Germline CDR1 reads LGHDT; CDR2 reads YNNKEL (reference sequence). This CDR3 contains 14 residues. CDR3 region: CASSQDGRVGIQYF.

V usage is TRBV29-1 and J usage is TRBJ1-2; TCRdb proposes TRBD1, but this gene call is untestable without DNA. The CDR3 extends over 14 amino acids. Germline CDR1 reads SQVTM; CDR2 reads ANQGSEA. CDR3 residues: CSVVPGQGASGYTF.

This chain links TRBV7-2 with TRBJ1-5. The length of the CDR3 is 14 residues. The germline gives CDR1 SGHTA, CDR2 FQGNSA. CDR3 protein: CASSLYFGNQPQHF.

V usage is TRBV7-9 and J usage is TRBJ2-3; TCRdb's assignment of TRBD2 cannot be checked, as there is no DNA. Germline CDR1 SEHNR, CDR2 FQNEAQ (reference sequence). The CDR3 loop spans 16 amino acids. CDR3 amino acids: CASSLGRGRGTDTQYF.

The J gene is TRBJ2-7, the V gene TRBV20-1. Germline values: CDR1 DFQATT, CDR2 SNEGSKA (reference sequence). This CDR3 is built from 12 residues. CDR3 loop: CSADLASYEQYF.

V gene TRBV5-1 combines with J gene TRBJ2-5; TCRdb proposes TRBD2, but this gene call is untestable without DNA. Looked up from germline, CDR1 is SGHRS and CDR2 is YFSETQ. The CDR3 is made up of 15 amino acids. CDR3 region: CASSLAGPALETQYF.

The chain joins TRBV7-9 to TRBJ2-4; TCRdb outputs TRBD1, but without DNA this stays unchecked. The CDR3 extends over 16 amino acids. CDR1 and CDR2 (germline): SEHNR, FQNEAQ (reference sequence). CDR3 amino acids: CASSSRTGGVKNIQYF.

V usage is TRBV2 and J usage is TRBJ1-2; TCRdb designates TRBD1, a call that cannot be tested without DNA. Germline CDR1 SNHLY, CDR2 FYNNEI. The CDR3 covers 13 residues. The CDR3 loop reads CASSVDRVGGYTF.

The chain carries TRBV5-1 and TRBJ2-3; TCRdb indicates TRBD2, and absent DNA this call remains unverified. This CDR3 has 17 amino acids. Germline V gene data show CDR1 as SGHRS and CDR2 as YFSETQ. The CDR3 is CATTTGTSGSYADTQYF.

The chain joins TRBV20-1 to TRBJ2-5; the TCRdb call, TRBD1, lacks DNA for checking. Germline CDR1 is DFQATT and CDR2 is SNEGSKA (reference sequence). CDR3 length: 13 residues. The CDR3 loop reads CSASQTGQETQYF.

The chain recombines TRBV28 with TRBJ2-2; without DNA, the TCRdb call of TRBD2 cannot be checked. CDR1 is MDHEN, CDR2 SYDVKM, per germline. This CDR3 spans 19 amino acids. The CDR3 loop is CASSVSSGSPSTGTGELFF.

This rearrangement joins TRBV29-1 to TRBJ1-2. The CDR3 has 12 amino acids. Germline lookup yields CDR1 SQVTM and CDR2 ANQGSEA. The CDR3 spells CSVWQTDYGYTF.

The chain links TRBV6-2 or TRBV6-3 to TRBJ2-1; the D gene TCRdb calls, TRBD2, cannot be checked with no DNA. Per the germline V gene, CDR1 is MNHEY and CDR2 is SVGEGT. The CDR3 runs to 19 residues. The chain's CDR3 is CASTQPRLAGVFSYNEQFF.

The rearrangement links TRBV27 to TRBJ1-4; TCRdb gives TRBD1 as the D gene, but with no DNA this cannot be confirmed. This CDR3 region has 13 residues. Germline V lookup: CDR1 MNHEY, CDR2 SMNVEV (reference sequence). The CDR3 is CASTGQGGEKLFF.

This chain uses TRBV12-3 or TRBV12-4 with TRBJ2-1. The CDR3 has 14 residues. CDR3 protein: CASRQKDSYNEQFF.

V usage is TRBV5-1 and J usage is TRBJ2-1; the D call of TRBD2 rests on TCRdb alone, since no DNA is present to check it. There are 13 residues in the CDR3. The germline V gene encodes CDR1 SGHRS and CDR2 YFSETQ. This chain's CDR3 is CASSVSVGNEQFF.

This chain uses TRBV20-1 with TRBJ1-5. The CDR3 is made up of 13 amino acids. Germline loops: CDR1 DFQATT, CDR2 SNEGSKA (reference sequence). The chain's CDR3 is CSAYGLLGQPQHF.

The chain carries TRBV4-2 and TRBJ2-6; no DNA is available, so the TRBD2 call from TCRdb remains unchecked. The length of the CDR3 is 19 residues. The germline V gene encodes CDR1 LGHNA and CDR2 YNFKEQ. The CDR3 is CASSPIGLASGSGANVLTF.

This chain connects TRBV5-1 to TRBJ2-7. This CDR3 has 14 residues. Germline assignment: CDR1 SGHRS and CDR2 YFSETQ. CDR3 residues: CASSLSAGTYEQYF.

The J gene is TRBJ2-5, the V gene TRBV7-9; without DNA, the TCRdb call of TRBD2 cannot be checked. The CDR3 spans 14 residues. CDR1 and CDR2 from the germline V gene are SEHNR and FQNEAQ (reference sequence). The chain's CDR3 is CASSPPGPQETQYF.